The 11 T cell receptor beta chains below were found in one sample sequenced in a study of CD8 T cells in Susac syndrome. Random hexamers served to reverse transcribe roughly 0.45 to 1 ug RNA. TCRdb called the immunoSEQ multiplex PCR reads again in MiXCR, with one record for every CDR3 protein. The sample holds about 80,000 distinct CDR3 sequences; around 94% are singletons and the top ten take 0.2% to 0.3%. Sequenced material: CD8+ T cells from PBMCs. The origin of the receptors is a human donor in good health.

V and J are TRBV27 and TRBJ1-1, with TRBD1 matching over 7 bases. The CDR3 covers 14 residues. The germline CDR1 and CDR2 sequences are MNHEY and SMNVEV (reference sequence). The V segment lost 4 bases and the J segment 5 bases; nucleotides outside the gene matches: 7. CDR3 DNA: TGTGCCAGCAGTTCCACGACAGGGAGGACTGAAGCTTTCTTT. Its protein product is CASSSTTGRTEAFF.

This sequence joins TRBV5-1 and TRBJ2-7; TRBD1 agrees at 7 bases. The CDR3 spans 15 residues. V lost 2 bases and J lost 6; bases outside the gene matches: 11. Germline V gene sequence: CDR1 SGHRS, CDR2 YFSETQ. The CDR3 DNA reads TGCGCCAGCAGCTTTGAGGGGGCGCTGGCAGGCGAGCAGTACTTC. It is translated as CASSFEGALAGEQYF.

V gene TRBV4-1 combines with J gene TRBJ1-1; D perhaps matches TRBD1 (5 bases). The germline V gene encodes CDR1 MGHRA and CDR2 YSYEKL. CDR3 length equals 16 residues. V was shortened by 0 bases and J by 0 bases, with 11 bases between the two germline ends. The CDR3 nucleotides are TGCGCCAGCAGCCAAGATGGGGCCTTCATGAACACTGAAGCTTTCTTT. It specifies CASSQDGAFMNTEAFF.

This chain links TRBV3-1 with TRBJ1-1; the D is unclear. V gave up 3 bases and J gave up 2 bases, with 16 bases separating them. Germline V gene data show CDR1 as LGHDT and CDR2 as YNNKEL (reference sequence). The CDR3 contains 16 residues. In nucleotides, the CDR3 is TGTGCCAGCAGCCACTTCTACTCGAACCCTAACACTGAAGCTTTCTTT. It encodes CASSHFYSNPNTEAFF.

The rearrangement joins TRBV9 to TRBJ1-1; 11 nucleotides line up with TRBD1. The CDR3 consists of 15 residues. J gave up 5 bases and V 2 bases, and 5 bases lay outside the gene matches. The germline V gene has CDR1 SGDLS and CDR2 YYNGEE. The CDR3 reads CASSVSGTGGTEAFF. The CDR3 nucleotides are TGTGCCAGCAGCGTCTCCGGGACAGGGGGGACTGAAGCTTTCTTT.

The J gene is TRBJ2-5, the V gene TRBV7-9; D ambiguous. This CDR3 is built from 15 residues. Looked up from germline, CDR1 is SEHNR and CDR2 is FQNEAQ (reference sequence). Between the trimmed V and J ends, which lost 5 bases and 5 bases, there was a span of 18 bases. The CDR3 loop reads CASSKGFLGTETQYF. CDR3 in DNA: TGTGCCAGCAGCAAAGGTTTCCTAGGAACTGAGACCCAGTACTTC.

The rearrangement uses TRBV10-3 and TRBJ2-1, with 8 bases fitting TRBD2. CDR1 and CDR2 (germline): ENHRY, SYGVKD. CDR3 length equals 15 residues. The V segment lost 3 bases and the J segment 6 bases; nucleotides outside the gene matches: 7. DNA for the CDR3: TGTGCCATCAGTGAATTTGCGGGAGGATCCAATGAGCAGTTCTTC. Its translation is CAISEFAGGSNEQFF.

The chain uses TRBV20-1 and TRBJ1-1; D possibly corresponds to TRBD1 (5 bases). Germline assignment: CDR1 DFQATT and CDR2 SNEGSKA (reference sequence). The CDR3 is 12 residues long. V lost 6 bases, J lost 10 bases, and 18 bases lay in between. In DNA form, the CDR3 reads TGCAGTGCGCGGGACGGCCGCGGGGTAGCTTTCTTT. It is translated as CSARDGRGVAFF.

The rearrangement links TRBV15 to TRBJ1-2, with D possibly TRBD1 on 6 matching bases. Germline assignment: CDR1 LNHNV and CDR2 YYDKDF (reference sequence). Deletions cut 4 bases from V and 5 bases from J, with 23 bases between. This CDR3 has 17 amino acids. The CDR3 nucleotides are TGTGCCACCAGCACTCAACGGGACACACCATGGATTTATGGCTACACCTTC. This gives the protein CATSTQRDTPWIYGYTF.

The chain carries TRBV20-1 and TRBJ2-7; 9 positions agree with TRBD2. This CDR3 is built from 14 residues. Looked up from germline, CDR1 is DFQATT and CDR2 is SNEGSKA (reference sequence). Trimming removed 1 base from V and 4 bases from J; junction bases left unmatched: 5. CDR3 bases: TGCAGTGCTAGAGGACTAGCGGAACTATACGAGCAGTACGTC. Amino acids: CSARGLAELYEQYV.

This chain connects TRBV29-1 to TRBJ2-5; D unresolved. Per the germline V gene, CDR1 is SQVTM and CDR2 is ANQGSEA. V was clipped by 1 base and J by 3 bases, with 9 bases between them. The CDR3 covers 13 residues. The CDR3 coding sequence is TGCAGCGTTGAAGCCCTCAACGAAGAGACCCAGTACTTC. It codes for CSVEALNEETQYF.